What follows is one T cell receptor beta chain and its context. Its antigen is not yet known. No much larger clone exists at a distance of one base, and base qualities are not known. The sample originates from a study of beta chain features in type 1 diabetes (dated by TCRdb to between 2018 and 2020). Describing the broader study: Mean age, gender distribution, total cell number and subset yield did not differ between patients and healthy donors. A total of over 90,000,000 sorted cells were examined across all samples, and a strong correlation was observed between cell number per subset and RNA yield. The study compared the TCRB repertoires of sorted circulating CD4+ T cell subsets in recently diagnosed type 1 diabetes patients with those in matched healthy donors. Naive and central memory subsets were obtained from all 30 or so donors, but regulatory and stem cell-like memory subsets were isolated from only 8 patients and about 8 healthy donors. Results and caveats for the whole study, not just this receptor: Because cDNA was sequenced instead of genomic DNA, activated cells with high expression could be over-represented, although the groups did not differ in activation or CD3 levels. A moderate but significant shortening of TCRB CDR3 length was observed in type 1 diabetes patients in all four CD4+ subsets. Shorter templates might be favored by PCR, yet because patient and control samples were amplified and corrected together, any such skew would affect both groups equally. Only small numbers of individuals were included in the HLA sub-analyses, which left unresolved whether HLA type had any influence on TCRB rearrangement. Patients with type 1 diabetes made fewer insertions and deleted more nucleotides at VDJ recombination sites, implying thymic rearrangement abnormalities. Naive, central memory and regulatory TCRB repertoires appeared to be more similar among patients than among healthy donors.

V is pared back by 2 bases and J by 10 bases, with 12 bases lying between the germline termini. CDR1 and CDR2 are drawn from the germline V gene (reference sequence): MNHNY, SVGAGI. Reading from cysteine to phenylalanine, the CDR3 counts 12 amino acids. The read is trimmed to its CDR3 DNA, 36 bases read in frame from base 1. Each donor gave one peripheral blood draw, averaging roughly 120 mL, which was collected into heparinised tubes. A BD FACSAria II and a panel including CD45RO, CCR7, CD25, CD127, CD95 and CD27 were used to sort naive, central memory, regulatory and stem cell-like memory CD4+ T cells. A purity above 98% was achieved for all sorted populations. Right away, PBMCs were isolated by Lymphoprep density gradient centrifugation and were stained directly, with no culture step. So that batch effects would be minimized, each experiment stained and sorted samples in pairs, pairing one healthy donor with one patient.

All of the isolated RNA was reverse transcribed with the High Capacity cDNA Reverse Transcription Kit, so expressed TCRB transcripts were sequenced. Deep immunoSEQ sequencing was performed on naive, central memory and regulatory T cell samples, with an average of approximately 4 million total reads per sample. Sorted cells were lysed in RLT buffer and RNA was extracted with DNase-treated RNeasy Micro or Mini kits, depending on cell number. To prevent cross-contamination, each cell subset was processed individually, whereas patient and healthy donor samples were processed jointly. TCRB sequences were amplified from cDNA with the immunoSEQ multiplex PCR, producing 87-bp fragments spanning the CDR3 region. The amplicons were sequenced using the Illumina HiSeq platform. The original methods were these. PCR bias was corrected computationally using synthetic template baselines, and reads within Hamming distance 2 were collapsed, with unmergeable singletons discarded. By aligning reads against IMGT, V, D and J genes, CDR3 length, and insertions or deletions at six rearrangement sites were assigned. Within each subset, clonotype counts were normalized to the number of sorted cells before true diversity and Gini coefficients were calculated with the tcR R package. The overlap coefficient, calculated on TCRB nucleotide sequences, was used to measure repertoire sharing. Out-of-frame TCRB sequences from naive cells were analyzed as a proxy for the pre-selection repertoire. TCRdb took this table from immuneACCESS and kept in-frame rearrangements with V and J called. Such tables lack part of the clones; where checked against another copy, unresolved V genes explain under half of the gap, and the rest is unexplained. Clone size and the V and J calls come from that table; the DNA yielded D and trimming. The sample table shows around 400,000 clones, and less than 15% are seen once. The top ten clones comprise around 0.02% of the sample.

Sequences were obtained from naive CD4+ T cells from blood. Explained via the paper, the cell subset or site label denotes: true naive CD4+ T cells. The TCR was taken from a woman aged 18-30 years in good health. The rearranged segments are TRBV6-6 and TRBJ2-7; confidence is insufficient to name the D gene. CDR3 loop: CASSYPGGEQYF. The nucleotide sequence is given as TGTGCCAGCAGTTACCCCGGCGGTGAACAGTACTTC.